This T cell receptor beta chain emerged from a study of shared clonotypes between healthy human individuals. Findings and limits, study-wide: The study sampled only blood, and tissue repertoires likely differ.

Evenly divided among several immunoSEQ plates was the genomic DNA of each subset. Repertoires were generated with immunoSEQ multiplex PCR, while TCRdb's copy carries only in-frame clones and drops some. The table shows 700,000 or so clones, with roughly 70% occurring only once. Comment on this clone: Its target is not known.

Germline values: CDR1 LNHDA, CDR2 SQIVND (reference sequence). Trimming cost V 6 bases and J 1 base, with 18 bases left between them. This CDR3 is 16 amino acids long. Everyone who donated was a Caucasian adult who lived in Nashville, Tennessee. The investigators split CD4+ cells into a CD45RA+ naive subset and a CD45RA-negative memory subset. Material: memory CD4+ T cells sorted from blood. Subset described: CD45RA-negative fraction. This receptor was obtained from a woman in her 30s in good health. The chain combines TRBV19 with TRBJ1-1; D may be TRBD1 (6 bases). The CDR3, as DNA: TGTGCCAGTAGATCGAAAAGGGGGGGGCAGAACACTGAAGCTTTCTTT. Residues: CASRSKRGGQNTEAFF. Variable domain in full (rest from reference TRBV19 and TRBJ1-1): DGGITQSPKYLFRKEGQNVTLSCEQNLNHDAMYWYRQDPGQGLRLIYYSQIVNDFQKGDIAEGYSVSREKKESFPLTVTSAQKNPTAFYLCASRSKRGGQNTEAFFGQGTRLTVV.